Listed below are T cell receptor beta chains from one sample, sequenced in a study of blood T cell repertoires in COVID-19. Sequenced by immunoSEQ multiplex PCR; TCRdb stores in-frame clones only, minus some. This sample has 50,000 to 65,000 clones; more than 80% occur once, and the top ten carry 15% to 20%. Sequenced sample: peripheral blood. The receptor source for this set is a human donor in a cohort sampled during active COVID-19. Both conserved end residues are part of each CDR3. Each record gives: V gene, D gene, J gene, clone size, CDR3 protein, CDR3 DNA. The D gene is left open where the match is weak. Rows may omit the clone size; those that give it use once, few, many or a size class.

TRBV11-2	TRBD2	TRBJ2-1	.	CASRTTWGGSDEQFF	TGTGCCAGCAGAACCACGTGGGGGGGATCGGATGAGCAGTTCTTC
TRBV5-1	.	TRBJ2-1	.	CASSQLTSVDEQFF	TGCGCCAGCAGCCAACTTACTAGTGTCGATGAGCAGTTCTTC
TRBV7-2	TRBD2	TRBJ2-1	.	CASSLDLAASNEQFF	TGTGCCAGCAGCTTAGATCTAGCGGCATCGAATGAGCAGTTCTTC
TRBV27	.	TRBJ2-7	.	CASSPTLGRQGGNEQYF	TGTGCCAGCAGCCCTACCCTCGGAAGACAGGGCGGGAACGAGCAGTACTTC
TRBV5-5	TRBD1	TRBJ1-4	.	CASSLGTGGEKLFF	TGTGCCAGCAGCTTAGGGACAGGGGGGGAAAAACTGTTTTTT
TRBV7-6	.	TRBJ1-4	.	CASSYTVPGEKLFF	TGTGCCAGCAGTTACACAGTTCCGGGGGAAAAACTGTTTTTT
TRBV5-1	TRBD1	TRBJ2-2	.	CASSPFRTGRSTGELFF	TGCGCCAGCAGCCCCTTCCGGACAGGGAGGTCGACCGGGGAGCTGTTTTTT
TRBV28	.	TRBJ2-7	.	CASSTHSSYEQYF	TGTGCCAGCAGTACCCACTCCTCCTACGAGCAGTACTTC
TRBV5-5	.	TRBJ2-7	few	CASSFFGGAYEQYF	TGTGCCAGCAGCTTCTTTGGTGGAGCCTACGAGCAGTACTTC
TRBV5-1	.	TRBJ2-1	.	CASSQAAHPYNEQFF	TGCGCCAGCAGCCAAGCGGCACATCCCTACAATGAGCAGTTCTTC
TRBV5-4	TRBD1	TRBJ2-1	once	CASSPGTVSQSSYNEQFF	TGTGCCAGCAGCCCCGGGACAGTCAGTCAAAGCTCCTACAATGAGCAGTTCTTC
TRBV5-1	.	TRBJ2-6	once	CASSLASGSGANVLTF	TGCGCCAGCAGCTTGGCGTCGGGATCTGGGGCCAACGTCCTGACTTTC
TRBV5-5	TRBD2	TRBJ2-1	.	CASSSAASGGAREQFF	TGTGCCAGCAGCTCCGCGGCTAGCGGGGGGGCGCGGGAGCAGTTCTTC
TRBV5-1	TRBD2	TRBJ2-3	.	CASSLGASGSTDTQYF	TGCGCCAGCAGCTTGGGGGCTAGCGGAAGCACAGATACGCAGTATTTT
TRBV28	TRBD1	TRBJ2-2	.	CASKLGQSDTGELFF	TGTGCCAGCAAGCTGGGACAGTCGGACACCGGGGAGCTGTTTTTT
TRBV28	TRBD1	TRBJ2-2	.	CASSFLGTAQYTGELFF	TGTGCCAGCAGTTTCTTGGGGACAGCCCAGTACACCGGGGAGCTGTTTTTT
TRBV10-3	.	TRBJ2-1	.	CASGLYNEQFF	TGTGCCAGCGGACTATACAATGAGCAGTTCTTC
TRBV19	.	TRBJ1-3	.	CASSTRSGNTIYF	TGTGCCAGTAGTACACGGTCTGGAAACACCATATATTTT
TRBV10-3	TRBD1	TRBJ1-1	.	CAISESGGTVEAFF	TGTGCCATCAGTGAGTCAGGGGGGACAGTTGAAGCTTTCTTT
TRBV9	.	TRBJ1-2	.	CASSLRGDATYGYTF	TGTGCCAGCAGCCTTCGGGGGGACGCTACCTATGGCTACACCTTC
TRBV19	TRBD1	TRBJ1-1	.	CASSIGARGTEAFF	TGTGCCAGTAGTATAGGGGCCAGGGGGACTGAAGCTTTCTTT
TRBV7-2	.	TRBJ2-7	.	CASSFSRGSYEQYF	TGTGCCAGCAGCTTTAGCCGGGGTTCCTACGAGCAGTACTTC
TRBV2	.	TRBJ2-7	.	CASTIGGTVYEQYF	TGTGCCAGCACCATTGGGGGGACAGTCTACGAGCAGTACTTC
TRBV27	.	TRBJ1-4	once	CASRRGSTNEKLFF	TGTGCCAGCAGGCGGGGATCAACTAATGAAAAACTGTTTTTT
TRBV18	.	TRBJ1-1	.	CASSPGSGGNTEAFF	TGTGCCAGCTCACCAGGGTCCGGGGGGAACACTGAAGCTTTCTTT
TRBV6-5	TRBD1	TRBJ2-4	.	CASSTTGLAKNIQYF	TGTGCCAGCAGTACGACAGGGTTAGCCAAAAACATTCAGTACTTC
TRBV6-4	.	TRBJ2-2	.	CASSAQGTGELFF	TGTGCCAGCAGTGCCCAGGGTACCGGGGAGCTGTTTTTT
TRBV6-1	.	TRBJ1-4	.	CASSERGGAPREKLFF	TGTGCCAGCAGTGAAAGAGGGGGGGCCCCGAGGGAAAAACTGTTTTTT